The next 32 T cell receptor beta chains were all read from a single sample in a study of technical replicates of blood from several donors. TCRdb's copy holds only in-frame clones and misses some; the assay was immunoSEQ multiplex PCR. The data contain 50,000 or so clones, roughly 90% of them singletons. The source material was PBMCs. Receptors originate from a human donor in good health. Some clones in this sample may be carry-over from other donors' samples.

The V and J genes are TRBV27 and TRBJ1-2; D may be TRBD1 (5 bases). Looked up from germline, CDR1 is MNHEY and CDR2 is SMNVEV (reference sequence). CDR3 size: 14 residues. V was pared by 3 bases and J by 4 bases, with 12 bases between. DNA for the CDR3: TGTGCCAGCAGTTTCACAGGTCATACCTATGGCTACACCTTC. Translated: CASSFTGHTYGYTF.

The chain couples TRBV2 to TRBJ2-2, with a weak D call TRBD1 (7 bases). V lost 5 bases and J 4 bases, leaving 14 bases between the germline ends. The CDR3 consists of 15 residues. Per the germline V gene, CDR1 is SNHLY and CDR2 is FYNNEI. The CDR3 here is CASSIGTAGTGELFF. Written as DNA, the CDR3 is TGTGCCAGCAGTATCGGGACAGCGGGCACCGGGGAGCTGTTTTTT.

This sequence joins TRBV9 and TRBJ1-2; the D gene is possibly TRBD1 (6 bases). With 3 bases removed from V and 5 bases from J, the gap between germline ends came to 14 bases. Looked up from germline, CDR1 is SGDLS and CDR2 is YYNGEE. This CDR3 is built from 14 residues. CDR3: CASSAPGHTYGYTF. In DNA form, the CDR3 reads TGTGCCAGCAGCGCCCCGGGACACACGTATGGCTACACCTTC. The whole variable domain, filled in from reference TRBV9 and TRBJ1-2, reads DSGVTQTPKHLITATGQRVTLRCSPRSGDLSVYWYQQSLDQGLQFLIQYYNGEERAKGNILERFSAQQFPDLHSELNLSSLELGDSALYFCASSAPGHTYGYTFGSGTRLTVV.

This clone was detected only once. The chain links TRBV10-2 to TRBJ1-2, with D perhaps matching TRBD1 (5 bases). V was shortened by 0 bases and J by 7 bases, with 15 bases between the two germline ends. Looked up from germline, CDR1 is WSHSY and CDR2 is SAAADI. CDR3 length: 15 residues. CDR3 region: CASSESYKTVGGYTF. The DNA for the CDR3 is TGCGCCAGCAGTGAGTCATATAAGACAGTAGGTGGCTACACCTTC.

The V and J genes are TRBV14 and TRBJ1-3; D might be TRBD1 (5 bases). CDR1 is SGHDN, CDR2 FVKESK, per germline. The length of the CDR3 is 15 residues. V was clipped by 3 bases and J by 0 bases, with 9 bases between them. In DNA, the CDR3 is TGTGCCAGCAGCCATTGGGGCCTCTCTGGAAACACCATATATTTT. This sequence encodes CASSHWGLSGNTIYF.

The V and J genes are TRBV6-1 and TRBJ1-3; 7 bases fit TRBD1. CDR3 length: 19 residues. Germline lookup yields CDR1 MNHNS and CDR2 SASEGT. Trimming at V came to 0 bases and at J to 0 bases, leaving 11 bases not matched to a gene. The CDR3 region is CASSEAPGTALSSGNTIYF. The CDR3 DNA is TGTGCCAGCAGTGAAGCCCCCGGGACAGCGCTGAGCTCTGGAAACACCATATATTTT.

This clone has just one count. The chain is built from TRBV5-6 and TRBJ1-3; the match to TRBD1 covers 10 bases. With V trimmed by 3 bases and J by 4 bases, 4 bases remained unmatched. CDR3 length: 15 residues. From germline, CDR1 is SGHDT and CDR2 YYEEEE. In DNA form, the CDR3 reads TGTGCCAGCAGCTACGGGACAGGGGTCGGAAACACCATATATTTT. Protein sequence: CASSYGTGVGNTIYF.

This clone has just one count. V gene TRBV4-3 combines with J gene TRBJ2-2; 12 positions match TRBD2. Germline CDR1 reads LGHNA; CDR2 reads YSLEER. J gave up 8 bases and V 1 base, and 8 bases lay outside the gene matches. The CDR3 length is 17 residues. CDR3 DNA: TGCGCCAGCAGCCAAGTCGGGACTAGCGGGTGGAGAGGGGAGCTGTTTTTT. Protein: CASSQVGTSGWRGELFF.

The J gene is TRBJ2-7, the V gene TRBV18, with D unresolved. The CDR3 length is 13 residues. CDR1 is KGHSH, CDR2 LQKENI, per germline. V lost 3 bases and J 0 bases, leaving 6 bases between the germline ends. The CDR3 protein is CASSPPTSYEQYF. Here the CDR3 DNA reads TGTGCCAGCTCACCGCCTACCTCCTACGAGCAGTACTTC.

In DNA, the CDR3 is TGTGCCAGCAGTGGATGGGACAGGGCGGGCGGGGAGCTGTTTTTT. It encodes CASSGWDRAGGELFF. This rearrangement joins TRBV2 to TRBJ2-2, with 9 bases aligning to TRBD1. Germline lookup yields CDR1 SNHLY and CDR2 FYNNEI. Unmatched junction bases numbered 7, after V lost 4 bases and J lost 7 bases. There are 15 residues in the CDR3.

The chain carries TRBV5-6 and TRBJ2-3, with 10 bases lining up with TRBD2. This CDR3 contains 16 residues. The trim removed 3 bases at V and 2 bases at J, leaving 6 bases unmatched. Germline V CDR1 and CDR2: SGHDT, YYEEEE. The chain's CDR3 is CASSSTLAGFTDTQYF. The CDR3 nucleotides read TGTGCCAGCAGCTCCACACTAGCGGGGTTCACAGATACGCAGTATTTT.

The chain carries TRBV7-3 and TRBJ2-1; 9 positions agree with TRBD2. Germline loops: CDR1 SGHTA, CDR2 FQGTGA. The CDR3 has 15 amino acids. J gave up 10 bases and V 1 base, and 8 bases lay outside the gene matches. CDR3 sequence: CASSLNAGGTWEQFF. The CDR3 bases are TGTGCCAGCAGCTTAAATGCGGGGGGGACCTGGGAGCAGTTCTTC.

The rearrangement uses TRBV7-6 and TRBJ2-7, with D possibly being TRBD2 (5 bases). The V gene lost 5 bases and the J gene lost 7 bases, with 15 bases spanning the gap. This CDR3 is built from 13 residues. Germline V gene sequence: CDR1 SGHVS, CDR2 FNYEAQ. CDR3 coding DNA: TGTGCCAGCAGCGAAGGAGGAGGAAGGGAGCAGTACTTC. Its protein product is CASSEGGGREQYF.

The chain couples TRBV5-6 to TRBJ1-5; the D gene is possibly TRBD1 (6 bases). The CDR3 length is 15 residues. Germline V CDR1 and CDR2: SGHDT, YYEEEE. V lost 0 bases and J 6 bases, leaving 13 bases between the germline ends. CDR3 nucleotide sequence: TGTGCCAGCAGCTTGGGAGGGGGTTTCTCTCAGCCCCAGCATTTT. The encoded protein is CASSLGGGFSQPQHF.

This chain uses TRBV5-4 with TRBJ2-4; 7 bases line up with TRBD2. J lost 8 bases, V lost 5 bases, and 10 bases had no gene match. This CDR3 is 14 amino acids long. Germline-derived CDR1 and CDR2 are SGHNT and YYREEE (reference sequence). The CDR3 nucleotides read TGTGCCAGCAGTTCAGGGAGGGCAAGGGACATTCAGTACTTC. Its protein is CASSSGRARDIQYF.

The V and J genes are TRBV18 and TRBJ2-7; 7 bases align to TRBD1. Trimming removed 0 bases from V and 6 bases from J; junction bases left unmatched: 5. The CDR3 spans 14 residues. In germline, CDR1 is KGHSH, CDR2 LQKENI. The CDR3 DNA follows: TGTGCCAGCTCACCACCATGGACAGGACGCGAGCAGTACTTC. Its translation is CASSPPWTGREQYF.

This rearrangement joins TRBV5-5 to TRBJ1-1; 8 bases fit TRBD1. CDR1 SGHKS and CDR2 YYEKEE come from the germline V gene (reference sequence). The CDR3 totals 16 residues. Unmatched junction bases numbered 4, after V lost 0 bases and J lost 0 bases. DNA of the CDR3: TGTGCCAGCAGCTTGGCAGGGGGCGCGCTGAACACTGAAGCTTTCTTT. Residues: CASSLAGGALNTEAFF.

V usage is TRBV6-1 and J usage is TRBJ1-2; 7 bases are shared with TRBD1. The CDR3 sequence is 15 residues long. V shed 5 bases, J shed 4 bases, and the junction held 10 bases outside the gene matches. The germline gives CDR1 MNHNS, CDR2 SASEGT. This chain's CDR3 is CASSIPAGGSYGYTF. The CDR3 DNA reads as TGTGCCAGCAGTATCCCGGCAGGGGGGAGCTATGGCTACACCTTC.

CDR3 sequence reads: CASSLGGYSGNTIYF. The CDR3 nucleotides are TGTGCCAGCAGCTTAGGCGGATACTCTGGAAACACCATATATTTT. The V call is TRBV7-2, the J call TRBJ1-3; D gene unclear. V lost 1 base and J 0 bases, leaving 7 bases between the germline ends. Germline-derived CDR1 and CDR2 are SGHTA and FQGNSA. The CDR3 runs to 15 residues.

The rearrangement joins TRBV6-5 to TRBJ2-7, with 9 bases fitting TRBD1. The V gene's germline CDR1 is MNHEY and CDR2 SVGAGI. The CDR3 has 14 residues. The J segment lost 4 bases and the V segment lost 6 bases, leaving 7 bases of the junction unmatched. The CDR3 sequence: CASREGTGKYEQYF. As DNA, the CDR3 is TGTGCCAGCAGAGAGGGGACAGGGAAGTACGAGCAGTACTTC.

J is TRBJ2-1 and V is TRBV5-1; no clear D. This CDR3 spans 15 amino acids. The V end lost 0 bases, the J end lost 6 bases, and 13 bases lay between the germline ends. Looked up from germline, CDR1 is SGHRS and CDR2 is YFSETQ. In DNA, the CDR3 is TGCGCCAGCAGCTTGGTGGCTGGTCTGGTCAATGAGCAGTTCTTC. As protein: CASSLVAGLVNEQFF.

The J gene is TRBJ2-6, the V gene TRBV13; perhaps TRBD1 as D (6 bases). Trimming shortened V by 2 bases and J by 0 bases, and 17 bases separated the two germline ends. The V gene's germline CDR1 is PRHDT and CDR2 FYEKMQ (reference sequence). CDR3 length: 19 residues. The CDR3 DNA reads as TGTGCCAGCAGCTTATCTGGGTATGGGGGCTTCTCTGGGGCCAACGTCCTGACTTTC. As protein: CASSLSGYGGFSGANVLTF. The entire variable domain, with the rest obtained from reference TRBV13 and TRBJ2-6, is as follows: AAGVIQSPRHLIKEKRETATLKCYPIPRHDTVYWYQQGPGQDPQFLISFYEKMQSDKGSIPDRFSAQQFSDYHSELNMSSLELGDSALYFCASSLSGYGGFSGANVLTFGAGSRLTVL.

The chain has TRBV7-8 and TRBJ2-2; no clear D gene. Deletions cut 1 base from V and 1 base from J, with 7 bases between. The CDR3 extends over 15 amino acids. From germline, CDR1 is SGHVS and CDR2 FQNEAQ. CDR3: CASSLERVNTGELFF. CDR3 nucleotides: TGTGCCAGCAGCTTAGAACGGGTGAACACCGGGGAGCTGTTTTTT. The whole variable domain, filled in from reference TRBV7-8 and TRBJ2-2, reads GAGVSQSPRYKVAKRGQDVALRCDPISGHVSLFWYQQALGQGPEFLTYFQNEAQLDKSGLPSDRFFAERPEGSVSTLKIQRTQQEDSAVYLCASSLERVNTGELFFGEGSRLTVL.

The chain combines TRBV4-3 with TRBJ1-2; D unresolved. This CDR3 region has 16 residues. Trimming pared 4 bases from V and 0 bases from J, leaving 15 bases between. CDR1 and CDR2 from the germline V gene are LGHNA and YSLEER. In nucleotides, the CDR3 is TGCGCCAGCAGCCCACAATCGGGGATCGCTAACTATGGCTACACCTTC. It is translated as CASSPQSGIANYGYTF.

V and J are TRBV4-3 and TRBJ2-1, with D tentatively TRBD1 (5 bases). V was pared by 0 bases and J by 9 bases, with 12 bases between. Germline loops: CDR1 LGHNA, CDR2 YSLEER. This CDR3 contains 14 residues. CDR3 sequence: CASSQDRAQGEQFF. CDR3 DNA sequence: TGCGCCAGCAGCCAAGACAGGGCCCAGGGTGAGCAGTTCTTC.

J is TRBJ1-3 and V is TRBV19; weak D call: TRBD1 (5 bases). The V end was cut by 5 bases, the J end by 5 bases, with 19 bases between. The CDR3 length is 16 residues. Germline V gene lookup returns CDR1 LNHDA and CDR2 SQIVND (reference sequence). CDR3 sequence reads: CASSPMSRALRNTIYF. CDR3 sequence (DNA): TGTGCCAGTAGTCCGATGAGCAGGGCGTTAAGAAACACCATATATTTT.

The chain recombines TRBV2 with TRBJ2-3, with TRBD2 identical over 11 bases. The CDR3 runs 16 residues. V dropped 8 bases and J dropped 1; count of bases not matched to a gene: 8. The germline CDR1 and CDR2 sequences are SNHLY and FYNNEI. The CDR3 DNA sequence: TGTGCCAGCGCCCCCCTGACTAGCGGGGGCACAGATACGCAGTATTTT. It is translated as CASAPLTSGGTDTQYF.

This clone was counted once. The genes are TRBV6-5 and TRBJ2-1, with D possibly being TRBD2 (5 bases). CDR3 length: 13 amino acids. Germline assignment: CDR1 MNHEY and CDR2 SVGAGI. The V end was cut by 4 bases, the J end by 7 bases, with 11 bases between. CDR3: CASSSADSNEQFF. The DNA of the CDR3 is TGTGCCAGCAGTTCCGCGGACTCAAATGAGCAGTTCTTC.

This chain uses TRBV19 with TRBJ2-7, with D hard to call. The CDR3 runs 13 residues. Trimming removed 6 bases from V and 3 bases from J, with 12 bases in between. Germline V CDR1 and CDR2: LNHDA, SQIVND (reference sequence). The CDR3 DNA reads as TGTGCCAGTAGCATGGAACAGAGCTACGAGCAGTACTTC. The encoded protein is CASSMEQSYEQYF.

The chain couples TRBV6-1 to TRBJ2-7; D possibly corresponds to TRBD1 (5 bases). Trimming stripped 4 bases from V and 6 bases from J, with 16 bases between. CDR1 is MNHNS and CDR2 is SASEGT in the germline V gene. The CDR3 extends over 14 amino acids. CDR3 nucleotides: TGTGCCAGCAGTGGGACATATAAAGGGGTCGAGCAGTACTTC. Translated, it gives CASSGTYKGVEQYF.

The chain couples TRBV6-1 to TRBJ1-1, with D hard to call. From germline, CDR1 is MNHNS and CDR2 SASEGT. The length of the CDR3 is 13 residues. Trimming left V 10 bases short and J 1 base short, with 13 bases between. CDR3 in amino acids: CATRRGSNTEAFF. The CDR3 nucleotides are TGTGCCACCCGGAGAGGATCGAACACTGAAGCTTTCTTT.

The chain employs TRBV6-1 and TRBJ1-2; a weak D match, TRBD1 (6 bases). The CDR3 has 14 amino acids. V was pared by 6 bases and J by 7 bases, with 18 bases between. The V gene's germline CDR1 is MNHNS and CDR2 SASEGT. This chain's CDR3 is CASRQNGQFPGYTF. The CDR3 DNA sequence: TGTGCCAGCAGACAAAACGGACAGTTCCCTGGCTACACCTTC.